Shown below are 5 T cell receptor beta chains from a single sample sequenced in a study of technical replicates of blood from a handful of donors. Profiled with immunoSEQ multiplex PCR; TCRdb holds only in-frame clones, not every one. Among about 76,000 clones, approximately 96% were seen once, and the ten largest hold approximately 0.2%. The sequenced sample was T cells isolated from PBMCs. These receptors were obtained from a human donor in good health.

The chain couples TRBV6-6 to TRBJ1-6; TRBD1 matches at 10 bases. CDR1 is MNHNY and CDR2 is SVGAGI in the germline V gene (reference sequence). The CDR3 contains 15 residues. The V segment lost 4 bases and the J segment 9 bases; nucleotides outside the gene matches: 6. The CDR3 spells CASSSTGGEGSPLHF. In DNA, the CDR3 is TGTGCCAGCAGTTCGACAGGGGGCGAAGGTTCACCCCTCCACTTT.

The chain couples TRBV5-4 to TRBJ1-1; D possibly corresponds to TRBD1 (6 bases). Per the germline V gene, CDR1 is SGHNT and CDR2 is YYREEE (reference sequence). V shed 6 bases and J shed 6 bases, with 18 bases lying between them. This CDR3 has 14 amino acids. This chain's CDR3 is CASTRKGGEAEAFF. The CDR3 nucleotides read TGTGCCAGCACCCGAAAAGGGGGTGAGGCTGAAGCTTTCTTT. The variable domain in full, completed from reference TRBV5-4 and TRBJ1-1, reads ETGVTQSPTHLIKTRGQQVTLRCSSQSGHNTVSWYQQALGQGPQFIFQYYREEENGRGNFPPRFSGLQFPNYSSELNVNALELDDSALYLCASTRKGGEAEAFFGQGTRLTVV.

The V and J genes are TRBV28 and TRBJ2-1; no clear D gene. V shed 5 bases and J shed 1 base, with 6 bases lying between them. The CDR3 loop spans 13 amino acids. The germline V gene encodes CDR1 MDHEN and CDR2 SYDVKM. CDR3 in amino acids: CASSLGSYNEQFF. Written as DNA, the CDR3 is TGTGCCAGCAGTCTAGGATCCTACAATGAGCAGTTCTTC.

The DNA of the CDR3 is TGTGCCAGCAGCGTAGCTTCTCCGCGGGACAGCTCTGAAGCTTTCTTT. Residues: CASSVASPRDSSEAFF. The chain uses TRBV9 and TRBJ1-1; 7 nucleotides match TRBD1. Per the germline V gene, CDR1 is SGDLS and CDR2 is YYNGEE. This CDR3 has 16 amino acids. The junction had 11 bases not matched to a gene; V was cut back by 0 bases and J by 6 bases.

This clone was detected only once. This chain links TRBV6-1 with TRBJ2-5; a weak D match, TRBD2 (6 bases). The V gene lost 2 bases and the J gene lost 5 bases, with 15 bases spanning the gap. The germline V gene encodes CDR1 MNHNS and CDR2 SASEGT. The CDR3 runs to 15 residues. Written as DNA, the CDR3 is TGTGCCAGCAGTGAACGGAGGGATTGGGGGGAGACCCAGTACTTC. Its protein product is CASSERRDWGETQYF.